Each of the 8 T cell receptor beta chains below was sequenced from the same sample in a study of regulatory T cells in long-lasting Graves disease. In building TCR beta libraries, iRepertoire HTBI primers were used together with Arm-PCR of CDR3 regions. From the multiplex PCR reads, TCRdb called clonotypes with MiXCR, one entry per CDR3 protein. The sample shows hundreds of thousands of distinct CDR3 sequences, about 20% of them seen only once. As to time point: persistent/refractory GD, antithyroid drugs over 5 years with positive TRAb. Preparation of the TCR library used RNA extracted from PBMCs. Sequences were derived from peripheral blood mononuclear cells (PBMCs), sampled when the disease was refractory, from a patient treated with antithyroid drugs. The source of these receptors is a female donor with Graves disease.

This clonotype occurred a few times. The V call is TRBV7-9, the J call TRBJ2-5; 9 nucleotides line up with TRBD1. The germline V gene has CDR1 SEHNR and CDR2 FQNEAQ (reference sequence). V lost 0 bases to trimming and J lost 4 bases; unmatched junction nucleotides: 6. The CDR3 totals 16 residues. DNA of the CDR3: TGTGCCAGCAGCTTAGCCGACAGGGGGTATTCAGAGACCCAGTACTTC. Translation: CASSLADRGYSETQYF. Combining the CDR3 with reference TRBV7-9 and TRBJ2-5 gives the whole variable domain DTGVSQNPRHKITKRGQNVTFRCDPISEHNRLYWYRQTLGQGPEFLTYFQNEAQLEKSRLLSDRFSAERPKGSFSTLEIQRTEQGDSAMYLCASSLADRGYSETQYFGPGTRLLVL.

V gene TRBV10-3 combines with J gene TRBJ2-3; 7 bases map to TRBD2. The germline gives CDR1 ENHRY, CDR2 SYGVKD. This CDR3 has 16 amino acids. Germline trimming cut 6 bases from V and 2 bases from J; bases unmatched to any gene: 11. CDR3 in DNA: TGTGCCATCAGCGCTAGGGGACGGGAGGCCACAGATACGCAGTATTTT. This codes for CAISARGREATDTQYF.

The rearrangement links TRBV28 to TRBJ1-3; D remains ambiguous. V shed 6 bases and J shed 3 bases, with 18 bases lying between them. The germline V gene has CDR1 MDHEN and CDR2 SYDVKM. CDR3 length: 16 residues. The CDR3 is CASRPIPPAVGNTIYF. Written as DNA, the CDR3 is TGTGCCAGCAGGCCGATCCCCCCGGCAGTTGGAAACACCATATATTTT.

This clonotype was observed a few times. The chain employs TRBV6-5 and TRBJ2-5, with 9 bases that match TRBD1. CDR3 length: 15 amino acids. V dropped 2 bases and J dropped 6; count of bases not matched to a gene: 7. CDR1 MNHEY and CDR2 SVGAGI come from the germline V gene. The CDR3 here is CASSYIGTGTQTQYF. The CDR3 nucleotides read TGTGCCAGCAGTTACATTGGGACAGGGACGCAGACCCAGTACTTC.

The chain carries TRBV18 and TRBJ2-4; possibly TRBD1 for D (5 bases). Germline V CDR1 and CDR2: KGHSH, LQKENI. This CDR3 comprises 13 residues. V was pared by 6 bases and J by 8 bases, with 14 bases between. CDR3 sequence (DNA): TGTGCCAGCTCCAGGGCTGCCGTTGACATTCAGTACTTC. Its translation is CASSRAAVDIQYF. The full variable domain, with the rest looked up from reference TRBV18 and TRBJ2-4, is NAGVMQNPRHLVRRRGQEARLRCSPMKGHSHVYWYRQLPEEGLKFMVYLQKENIIDESGMPKERFSAEFPKEGPSILRIQQVVRGDSAAYFCASSRAAVDIQYFGAGTRLSVL.

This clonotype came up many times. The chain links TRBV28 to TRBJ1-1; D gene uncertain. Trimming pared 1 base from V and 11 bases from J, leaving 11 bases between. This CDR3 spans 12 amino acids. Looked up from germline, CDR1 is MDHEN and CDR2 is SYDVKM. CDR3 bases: TGTGCCAGCAGTTTATTAAGGGAGGATGCTTTCTTT. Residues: CASSLLREDAFF.

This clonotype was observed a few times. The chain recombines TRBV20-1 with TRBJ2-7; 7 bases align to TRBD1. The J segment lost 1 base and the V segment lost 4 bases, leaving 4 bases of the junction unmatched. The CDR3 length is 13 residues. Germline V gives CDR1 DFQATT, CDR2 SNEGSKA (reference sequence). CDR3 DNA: TGCAGTGCTACCGGGACAGCGTCCTACGAGCAGTACTTC. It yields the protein CSATGTASYEQYF.

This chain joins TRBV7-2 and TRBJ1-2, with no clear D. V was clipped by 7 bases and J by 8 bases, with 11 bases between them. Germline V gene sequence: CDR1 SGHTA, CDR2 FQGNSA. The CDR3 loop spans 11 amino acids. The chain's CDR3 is CASTPDRGYTF. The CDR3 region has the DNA TGTGCCAGCACCCCGGACCGCGGCTACACCTTC. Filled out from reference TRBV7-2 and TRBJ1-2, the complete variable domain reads GAGVSQSPSNKVTEKGKDVELRCDPISGHTALYWYRQSLGQGLEFLIYFQGNSAPDKSGLPSDRFSAERTGGSVSTLTIQRTQQEDSAVYLCASTPDRGYTFGSGTRLTVV.